Shown below are 13 T cell receptor beta chains from a single sample sequenced in a study of post-analysis software for immune sequencing data. Study-level findings and limits: Five or six TRBV segments, TRBV5-6, TRBV5-1 and TRBV20-1 among them, were found more frequent in patients than controls.

Their antigen targets remain unknown. Unique molecular identifiers featured in each of the TCR beta cDNA libraries. TCRdb itself ran the PCR reads through MiXCR, one entry per CDR3 protein. The top ten clones hold roughly 0.57% of a sample with 700,000 to 800,000 distinct CDR3 sequences, about 32% of them seen once. The sequenced sample was blood. All receptors derive from a girl aged 5 to 17 with multiple sclerosis.

This clonotype appeared many times. The chain recombines TRBV7-2 with TRBJ1-2; 8 bases agree with TRBD1. Trimming took 5 bases from V and 4 from J; bases not matched to a gene: 3. The CDR3 is 13 amino acids. Germline loops: CDR1 SGHTA, CDR2 FQGNSA. The DNA for the CDR3 is TGTGCCAGCAGCAACACAGGGGGCTATGGCTACACCTTC. Its translation is CASSNTGGYGYTF.

This clonotype was counted between two and nine times. The chain employs TRBV7-8 and TRBJ2-1; D possibly corresponds to TRBD1 (6 bases). CDR1 SGHVS and CDR2 FQNEAQ come from the germline V gene. The V gene lost 6 bases and the J gene lost 1 base, with 13 bases spanning the gap. This CDR3 is 15 amino acids long. The CDR3 nucleotides read TGTGCCAGCAGACCTCGGCAGGGGTCCTACAATGAGCAGTTCTTC. It specifies CASRPRQGSYNEQFF.

The chain recombines TRBV28 with TRBJ1-2; unclear D gene. V shed 2 bases and J shed 0 bases, with 10 bases lying between them. This CDR3 is built from 15 residues. Germline V gene lookup returns CDR1 MDHEN and CDR2 SYDVKM. CDR3 sequence: CASSLPRRANYGYTF. The CDR3 DNA follows: TGTGCCAGCAGTTTACCCCGCAGAGCTAACTATGGCTACACCTTC.

The rearrangement links TRBV20-1 to TRBJ2-1, with a weak D call TRBD2 (6 bases). CDR1 DFQATT and CDR2 SNEGSKA come from the germline V gene (reference sequence). The CDR3 totals 12 residues. This CDR3 is CSLTSAYNEQFF. DNA of the CDR3: TGCAGCCTGACTAGTGCCTACAATGAGCAGTTCTTC.

The CDR3 region has the DNA TGCGCCAGCAGCCAAGATAGGGGCGGTTACAATGAGCAGTTCTTC. This codes for CASSQDRGGYNEQFF. The rearrangement links TRBV4-3 to TRBJ2-1; the D gene is possibly TRBD1 (5 bases). The CDR3 extends over 15 amino acids. Trimming took off 0 bases at V and 4 bases at J, with 10 bases between the two ends. In germline, CDR1 is LGHNA, CDR2 YSLEER.

The chain couples TRBV6-5 to TRBJ1-4; D uncertain. This CDR3 has 14 residues. CDR1 and CDR2 (germline): MNHEY, SVGAGI. Trimming took off 6 bases at V and 8 bases at J, with 16 bases between the two ends. DNA for the CDR3: TGTGCCAGCAGGCTGAACGGGATGGTCGAAAAACTGTTTTTT. Residues: CASRLNGMVEKLFF.

This clonotype was counted ten times or more. V is TRBV10-3 and J is TRBJ2-7, with a tentative D call TRBD2 (5 bases). With 4 bases removed from V and 1 base from J, the gap between germline ends came to 17 bases. The CDR3 runs to 16 residues. CDR1 is ENHRY and CDR2 is SYGVKD in the germline V gene. The CDR3 protein is CAISGPERGGSYEQYF. The DNA for the CDR3 is TGTGCCATCAGTGGCCCCGAGAGAGGAGGTTCCTACGAGCAGTACTTC.

This clonotype was seen a handful of times. This chain links TRBV9 with TRBJ2-3; no reliable D call. CDR1 is SGDLS and CDR2 is YYNGEE in the germline V gene. The CDR3 runs to 17 residues. The germline V and J ends were trimmed by 0 bases and 4 bases, with 18 bases remaining between them. CDR3: CASSVGGSKEVADTQYF. CDR3 nucleotides: TGTGCCAGCAGCGTAGGAGGATCCAAGGAAGTCGCAGATACGCAGTATTTT.

The chain recombines TRBV5-1 with TRBJ2-1, with 9 bases that match TRBD1. V was pared by 5 bases and J by 7 bases, with 13 bases of the junction left unmatched. The CDR3 loop spans 16 amino acids. The germline V gene has CDR1 SGHRS and CDR2 YFSETQ. The CDR3 region has the DNA TGCGCCAGCAGGACCGGGGACAGGGTAGGGAGTAATGAGCAGTTCTTC. It specifies CASRTGDRVGSNEQFF.

This clonotype has more than one count but fewer than ten. This chain connects TRBV29-1 to TRBJ2-1; D is possibly TRBD2 (6 bases). Germline V gene lookup returns CDR1 SQVTM and CDR2 ANQGSEA. Between the trimmed V and J ends, which lost 2 bases and 2 bases, there was a span of 16 bases. The CDR3 has 16 amino acids. The chain's CDR3 is CSVEFPLAGTYNEQFF. The CDR3 DNA sequence: TGCAGCGTTGAATTCCCCCTTGCGGGAACCTACAATGAGCAGTTCTTC.

A word on this clonotype: Possible read error: a much larger clone is one base away. CDR3 nucleotides: TGCGCCAGCAGCTCGGGGACGCCCTCCTACAATGAGCAGTACTTC. Its translation: CASSSGTPSYNEQYF. The J gene is TRBJ2-1, the V gene TRBV5-1, with D tentatively TRBD1 or TRBD2 (5 bases each). The J call may be mistaken, given a closer DNA end match to TRBJ2-7. The CDR3 covers 15 residues. Germline CDR1 and CDR2: SGHRS and YFSETQ.

This clonotype has just a few counts. The chain recombines TRBV5-1 with TRBJ2-3, with D perhaps matching TRBD2 (6 bases). The germline V gene encodes CDR1 SGHRS and CDR2 YFSETQ. The germline V and J ends were trimmed by 7 bases and 6 bases, with 18 bases remaining between them. The CDR3 loop spans 14 amino acids. The CDR3 here is CASRSGLLTDTQYF. CDR3 coding DNA: TGCGCCAGCCGGAGTGGACTACTCACGGATACGCAGTATTTT.

This clonotype was observed at least ten times. The chain employs TRBV4-3 and TRBJ2-1, with D uncertain. Trimming removed 0 bases at V and 4 bases at J, with 7 bases between. The CDR3 loop spans 14 amino acids. Germline CDR1 is LGHNA and CDR2 is YSLEER. CDR3 in DNA: TGCGCCAGCAGCCAAGATGGGCGGTACAATGAGCAGTTCTTC. Amino acids: CASSQDGRYNEQFF.